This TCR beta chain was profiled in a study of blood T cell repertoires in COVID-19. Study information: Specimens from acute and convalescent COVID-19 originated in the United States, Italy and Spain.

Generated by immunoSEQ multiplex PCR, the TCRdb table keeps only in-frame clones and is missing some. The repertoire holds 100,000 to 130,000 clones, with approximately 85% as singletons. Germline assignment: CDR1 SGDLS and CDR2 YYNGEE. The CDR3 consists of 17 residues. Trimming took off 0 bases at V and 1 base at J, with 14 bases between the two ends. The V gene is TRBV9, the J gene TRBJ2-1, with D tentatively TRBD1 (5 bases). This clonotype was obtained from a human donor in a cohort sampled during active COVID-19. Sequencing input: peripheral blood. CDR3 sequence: CASSVATGRYSYNEQFF. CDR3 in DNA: TGTGCCAGCAGCGTAGCTACAGGACGTTATTCCTACAATGAGCAGTTCTTC.